Below, 20 T cell receptor beta chains from the same sample are listed, as sequenced in a study of shared clonotypes between healthy human individuals (dated by TCRdb to about 2020). Library creation used the immunoSEQ multiplex PCR assay. TCRdb's version of the immuneACCESS table is confined to in-frame rearrangements and falls short of the full clone set. An unresolved V gene accounts for under half of the shortfall where checked; the remainder is of unknown origin. Within this sample are around 2.1 million clones, with just over 90% of them counted one time only. Approximately 1.7% of the sample lies in the top ten. For the CD8 naive samples, CD45RO-negative cells were positively selected for CCR7, yielding a CD45RA+CCR7+ population from which TemRA cells were excluded. The specimen sequenced was naive CD8+ T cells from PBMCs. What this sample's cell subset or site label stands for: CD45RA+CCR7+. These TCRs come from a young man in good health. Some clones in this sample may be carry-over from other donors' samples.

V gene TRBV27 combines with J gene TRBJ2-2, with a possible D match to TRBD2 (5 bases). The CDR3 loop spans 16 amino acids. Trimming shortened V by 2 bases and J by 4 bases, and 14 bases separated the two germline ends. CDR1 and CDR2 (germline): MNHEY, SMNVEV (reference sequence). CDR3 DNA: TGTGCCAGCAGTTTAATCGGGATACGGAGCACCGGGGAGCTGTTTTTT. Amino acid sequence: CASSLIGIRSTGELFF.

The chain has TRBV7-9 and TRBJ1-4; perhaps TRBD1 as D (6 bases). The CDR3 contains 15 residues. CDR1 is SEHNR, CDR2 FQNEAQ, per germline (reference sequence). The germline V and J ends were trimmed by 5 bases and 3 bases, with 13 bases remaining between them. CDR3 amino acids: CASSVRTDPNEKLFF. CDR3 nucleotides: TGTGCCAGCAGCGTAAGGACAGACCCTAATGAAAAACTGTTTTTT.

The chain uses TRBV9 and TRBJ2-3; D uncertain. From germline, CDR1 is SGDLS and CDR2 YYNGEE. Trimming took 4 bases from V and 9 from J, leaving 12 bases between them. The CDR3 has 12 amino acids. The CDR3 region is CASSSRTNTQYF. CDR3 coding DNA: TGTGCCAGCAGCTCCCGGACCAACACGCAGTATTTT.

This chain connects TRBV11-2 to TRBJ1-5; D is unresolved. The germline V gene encodes CDR1 SGHAT and CDR2 FQNNGV. V was clipped by 1 base and J by 2 bases, with 6 bases between them. CDR3 size: 14 residues. Here the CDR3 reads CASSLGVGNQPQHF. Here the CDR3 DNA reads TGTGCCAGCAGCTTAGGGGTGGGCAATCAGCCCCAGCATTTT.

The chain uses TRBV11-2 and TRBJ2-7; possible D gene TRBD1, 6 bases. CDR1 is SGHAT, CDR2 FQNNGV, per germline. The CDR3 spans 16 residues. V was trimmed by 5 bases and J by 3 bases, leaving 20 bases between them. CDR3 nucleotide sequence: TGTGCCAGCAGCCAGCCTGCCAGGGGAATCGGCTACGAGCAGTACTTC. Its protein product is CASSQPARGIGYEQYF.

This clone was seen just once. The V gene is TRBV7-8, the J gene TRBJ2-4, with TRBD1 matching 10 bases. V lost 3 bases to trimming and J lost 9 bases; unmatched junction nucleotides: 11. Germline assignment: CDR1 SGHVS and CDR2 FQNEAQ. The CDR3 is 16 amino acids. The chain's CDR3 is CASSFQQGDRGAIQYF. CDR3 DNA sequence: TGTGCCAGCAGCTTCCAACAGGGGGACAGGGGCGCCATTCAGTACTTC.

DNA of the CDR3: TGCAGCGTTGAGTTAGAGGGGGACGAGCAGTACTTC. It encodes CSVELEGDEQYF. This sequence joins TRBV29-1 and TRBJ2-5; D is perhaps TRBD1 (6 bases). The J call is in doubt because the DNA end fits TRBJ2-7 better. Germline V CDR1 and CDR2: SQVTM, ANQGSEA. This CDR3 is built from 12 residues.

The gene calls are TRBV6-5 and TRBJ2-5; 8 positions agree with TRBD1. CDR1 is MNHEY and CDR2 is SVGAGI in the germline V gene. The V and J ends lost 6 bases and 1 base, in that order; junction bases with no gene match: 7. The CDR3 runs to 15 residues. As DNA, the CDR3 is TGTGCCAGCAGCTACAGGGGGATCACCCAAGAGACCCAGTACTTC. Residues: CASSYRGITQETQYF.

Concerning this clone itself: The sample contains more than one DNA sequence encoding this CDR3. The V call is TRBV7-9, the J call TRBJ2-2; D is ambiguous. CDR1 and CDR2 (germline): SEHNR, FQNEAQ (reference sequence). V was cut by 5 bases and J by 1 base, with 8 bases left in between. CDR3 length: 14 residues. For the CDR3, the DNA is TGTGCCAGCAGCCCCGGGCAGAACACCGGGGAGCTGTTTTTT. Translation gives CASSPGQNTGELFF.

The chain is built from TRBV19 and TRBJ1-5; D is undetermined. Looked up from germline, CDR1 is LNHDA and CDR2 is SQIVND (reference sequence). There are 14 residues in the CDR3. The ends were cut back, 8 bases at V and 1 base at J, with 12 bases in the middle. The CDR3 DNA reads TGTGCCAGTTTTGGGCTAGGAAGCAATCAGCCCCAGCATTTT. Its protein product is CASFGLGSNQPQHF.

The J gene is TRBJ1-1, the V gene TRBV4-1; D unresolved. From germline, CDR1 is MGHRA and CDR2 YSYEKL. The V end lost 0 bases, the J end lost 2 bases, and 19 bases lay between the germline ends. The CDR3 is 18 residues long. The CDR3 here is CASSQDPTWAEGNTEAFF. The CDR3 DNA follows: TGCGCCAGCAGCCAAGACCCCACCTGGGCGGAGGGTAACACTGAAGCTTTCTTT.

J is TRBJ2-5 and V is TRBV5-4, with 9 positions matching TRBD1. The end of the DNA aligns better with TRBJ2-7, so the J call may be wrong. CDR1 is SGHNT, CDR2 YYREEE, per germline (reference sequence). The CDR3 is made up of 15 amino acids. The CDR3 DNA reads TGTGCCAGCAGCTTGAAGGGACAGGGATCCCACGAGCAGTACTTC. This translates into CASSLKGQGSHEQYF.

CDR3 sequence (DNA): TGTGCCAGCAGCTTGGGGGGACAGGGTGGCTATGGCTACACCTTC. Its translation is CASSLGGQGGYGYTF. The V call is TRBV5-5, the J call TRBJ1-2; 9 nucleotides match TRBD1. CDR3 length: 15 residues. Germline CDR1 reads SGHKS; CDR2 reads YYEKEE (reference sequence). Germline trimming cut 0 bases from V and 4 bases from J; bases unmatched to any gene: 4.

V is TRBV5-4 and J is TRBJ2-7; either TRBD1 or TRBD2 may supply D (5 bases each). CDR1 and CDR2 from the germline V gene are SGHNT and YYREEE (reference sequence). V lost 3 bases to trimming and J lost 4 bases, with 17 bases between them. There are 15 residues in the CDR3. CDR3 sequence: CASSSGRALGYEQYF. Written as DNA, the CDR3 is TGTGCCAGCAGCTCGGGACGGGCCCTTGGGTACGAGCAGTACTTC. The whole variable domain, remainder taken from reference TRBV5-4 and TRBJ2-7, is ETGVTQSPTHLIKTRGQQVTLRCSSQSGHNTVSWYQQALGQGPQFIFQYYREEENGRGNFPPRFSGLQFPNYSSELNVNALELDDSALYLCASSSGRALGYEQYFGPGTRLTVT.

The gene calls are TRBV27 and TRBJ1-5, with a possible D match to TRBD1 (6 bases). The V and J ends lost 3 bases and 6 bases respectively, with 9 bases between them. Germline assignment: CDR1 MNHEY and CDR2 SMNVEV (reference sequence). This CDR3 is built from 13 residues. DNA for the CDR3: TGTGCCAGCAGTTTGACAGGAGGTCAGCCCCAGCATTTT. Translation gives CASSLTGGQPQHF.

J is TRBJ1-2 and V is TRBV7-9; D is perhaps TRBD1 (6 bases). This CDR3 is built from 13 residues. Germline CDR1 reads SEHNR; CDR2 reads FQNEAQ (reference sequence). V was trimmed by 3 bases and J by 4 bases, leaving 9 bases between them. DNA of the CDR3: TGTGCCAGCAGCTTTACGGACAGCTATGGCTACACCTTC. It yields the protein CASSFTDSYGYTF.

The chain carries TRBV27 and TRBJ2-5; maybe TRBD1 (6 bases). V was clipped by 4 bases and J by 1 base, with 13 bases between them. The V gene's germline CDR1 is MNHEY and CDR2 SMNVEV (reference sequence). The CDR3 totals 15 residues. The CDR3 spells CASSSARGPQETQYF. The DNA for the CDR3 is TGTGCCAGCAGTTCGGCCAGGGGCCCCCAAGAGACCCAGTACTTC.

On this clone itself: The sample holds other DNA sequences that translate to the same CDR3. The chain uses TRBV9 and TRBJ1-1; D gene ambiguous. This CDR3 contains 15 residues. Trimming pared 0 bases from V and 0 bases from J, leaving 9 bases between. CDR1 and CDR2 from the germline V gene are SGDLS and YYNGEE. CDR3 loop: CASSVGGSMNTEAFF. CDR3 DNA sequence: TGTGCCAGCAGCGTAGGAGGGAGCATGAACACTGAAGCTTTCTTT.

The chain has TRBV30 and TRBJ1-2; D not certain. The CDR3 totals 11 residues. Trimming shortened V by 7 bases and J by 4 bases, and 10 bases separated the two germline ends. Germline-derived CDR1 and CDR2 are GTSNPN and SVGIG (reference sequence). CDR3 sequence (DNA): TGTGCCTCGATCTTCTTCTATGGCTACACCTTC. Protein sequence: CASIFFYGYTF.

The CDR3 is CAWSVWDRDQPQHF. In DNA form, the CDR3 reads TGTGCCTGGAGTGTATGGGACAGAGATCAGCCCCAGCATTTT. V is TRBV30 and J is TRBJ1-5, with TRBD1 matching over 7 bases. CDR3 length: 14 amino acids. Unmatched junction bases numbered 4, after V lost 0 bases and J lost 5 bases. Germline CDR1 GTSNPN, CDR2 SVGIG (reference sequence).